Presented here are 28 T cell receptor beta chains from one specimen sequenced in a study of Ad26.COV2.S vaccination and SARS-CoV-2 variants. The treatment denotes: approximately 18 received Ad26.COV2.S at low or high dose, single or two shots; a few received placebo; per-sample allocation not given. Following the first vaccine or placebo injection, samples were taken on day 63. Using immunoSEQ multiplex PCR, the repertoire was profiled, and TCRdb retains in-frame clones only, with some absent. The data show around 380,000 clones, around 85% seen once. The input for sequencing was peripheral blood, taken in a trial of Ad26.COV2.S vaccine versus placebo. Every receptor here comes from a person aged 18-65 years who received the Ad26.COV2.S COVID-19 vaccine or a placebo.

This chain connects TRBV6-1 to TRBJ1-4, with D hard to call. CDR1 and CDR2 (germline): MNHNS, SASEGT. The CDR3 runs to 14 residues. V lost 3 bases to trimming and J lost 8 bases, with 13 bases between them. CDR3 in amino acids: CASSESGNGEKLFF. DNA for the CDR3: TGTGCCAGCAGTGAGTCGGGGAATGGCGAAAAACTGTTTTTT.

As regards this clone: A single base separates this from a much larger clone, so it may be a read error. Other DNA variants within this sample encode the same CDR3. The V gene is TRBV10-3, the J gene TRBJ1-1; 9 bases line up with TRBD1. V lost 4 bases, J lost 6 bases, and 15 bases stayed unmatched. CDR3 length: 17 residues. CDR1 and CDR2 from the germline V gene are ENHRY and SYGVKD. The CDR3 reads CAISGGGRGTGFSEAFF. The CDR3 coding sequence is TGTGCCATCAGTGGCGGGGGGCGGGGGACAGGGTTCTCTGAAGCTTTCTTT.

The gene calls are TRBV5-1 and TRBJ1-2; no reliable D call. The germline CDR1 and CDR2 sequences are SGHRS and YFSETQ. CDR3 length: 13 residues. V shed 4 bases and J shed 5 bases, with 12 bases lying between them. In DNA form, the CDR3 reads TGCGCCAGCAGCCTGGACGGTACTTATGGCTACACCTTC. It specifies CASSLDGTYGYTF. The full variable domain, its missing parts supplied by reference TRBV5-1 and TRBJ1-2, is KAGVTQTPRYLIKTRGQQVTLSCSPISGHRSVSWYQQTPGQGLQFLFEYFSETQRNKGNFPGRFSGRQFSNSRSEMNVSTLELGDSALYLCASSLDGTYGYTFGSGTRLTVV.

This rearrangement joins TRBV3-1 (or the pseudogene TRBV3-2) to TRBJ1-1; D possibly corresponds to TRBD1 (6 bases). This CDR3 contains 15 residues. Trimming removed 4 bases at V and 4 bases at J, with 16 bases between. In germline, CDR1 is LGHDT, CDR2 YNNKEL (reference sequence). The CDR3 coding sequence is TGTGCCAGCAGCCCCTTACAGGGCGAGGGCACTGAAGCTTTCTTT. It is translated as CASSPLQGEGTEAFF.

Notes on this clone: Other DNA sequences in the sample encode the same CDR3. The genes are TRBV7-9 and TRBJ2-7; D remains unclear. The germline gives CDR1 SEHNR, CDR2 FQNEAQ (reference sequence). This CDR3 is built from 11 residues. The V end was cut by 2 bases, the J end by 6 bases, with 5 bases between. CDR3 amino acids: CASSLPGEQYF. The DNA for the CDR3 is TGTGCCAGCAGCTTACCTGGCGAGCAGTACTTC.

The J gene is TRBJ2-5, the V gene TRBV5-1; perhaps TRBD1 as D (6 bases). The CDR3 extends over 15 amino acids. The V end was cut by 4 bases, the J end by 4 bases, with 17 bases between. Germline V lookup: CDR1 SGHRS, CDR2 YFSETQ. CDR3 sequence: CASSILQGLGETQYF. CDR3 in DNA: TGCGCCAGCAGCATCCTACAGGGATTGGGAGAGACCCAGTACTTC.

The chain joins TRBV4-1 to TRBJ2-5; D is uncertain. Germline CDR1 and CDR2: MGHRA and YSYEKL. The CDR3 spans 14 residues. Trimming took off 4 bases at V and 4 bases at J, with 13 bases between the two ends. CDR3 sequence: CASSLVPLGETQYF. DNA of the CDR3: TGCGCCAGCAGCCTGGTTCCCTTAGGAGAGACCCAGTACTTC.

V is TRBV11-1 and J is TRBJ2-2; 8 nucleotides line up with TRBD2. The CDR3 is 15 amino acids. V was pared by 2 bases and J by 4 bases, with 3 bases of the junction left unmatched. Germline V gene lookup returns CDR1 SGHAT and CDR2 FQDESV (reference sequence). The CDR3, as DNA: TGTGCCAGCAGCTTAAGGGCGGGGGGCACCGGGGAGCTGTTTTTT. Amino acid sequence: CASSLRAGGTGELFF.

This sequence joins TRBV2 and TRBJ1-1; TRBD1 aligns across 7 bases. V was pared by 5 bases and J by 5 bases, with 11 bases of the junction left unmatched. There are 15 residues in the CDR3. CDR1 and CDR2 (germline): SNHLY, FYNNEI. As DNA, the CDR3 is TGTGCCAGCAGTCTCAACCCAGGGGGGGGGACTGAAGCTTTCTTT. Translated, it gives CASSLNPGGGTEAFF.

The chain recombines TRBV3-1 (or the pseudogene TRBV3-2) with TRBJ1-3; D is undetermined. Trimming pared 1 base from V and 3 bases from J, leaving 1 base between. Germline loops: CDR1 LGHDT, CDR2 YNNKEL (reference sequence). CDR3 length equals 12 residues. CDR3 nucleotide sequence: TGTGCCAGCAGCCAAGGTGGAAACACCATATATTTT. This sequence encodes CASSQGGNTIYF.

The J gene is TRBJ1-1, the V gene TRBV27, with D maybe TRBD1 (5 bases). V dropped 2 bases and J dropped 3 bases, with 13 bases sitting between them. The germline gives CDR1 MNHEY, CDR2 SMNVEV (reference sequence). The CDR3 consists of 15 residues. CDR3 sequence reads: CASSLLGGSDTEAFF. The CDR3 region has the DNA TGTGCCAGCAGTTTACTTGGGGGGAGCGACACTGAAGCTTTCTTT.

The V gene is TRBV29-1, the J gene TRBJ2-2; D is possibly TRBD1 or TRBD2 (5 bases each). The germline V gene encodes CDR1 SQVTM and CDR2 ANQGSEA. CDR3 length: 11 residues. V dropped 3 bases and J dropped 7 bases, with 6 bases sitting between them. CDR3 protein: CSVDGGGELFF. CDR3 sequence (DNA): TGCAGCGTTGATGGGGGCGGGGAGCTGTTTTTT.

The chain has TRBV13 and TRBJ1-5; TRBD1 matches 9 bases. The ends lost 5 bases at V and 3 bases at J; junction bases unmatched: 5. The V gene's germline CDR1 is PRHDT and CDR2 FYEKMQ (reference sequence). The CDR3 spans 15 residues. The CDR3 DNA reads TGTGCCAGCAGCCTGGGACAGGGTTTCAATCAGCCCCAGCATTTT. It specifies CASSLGQGFNQPQHF. The entire variable domain, with the rest obtained from reference TRBV13 and TRBJ1-5, is as follows: AAGVIQSPRHLIKEKRETATLKCYPIPRHDTVYWYQQGPGQDPQFLISFYEKMQSDKGSIPDRFSAQQFSDYHSELNMSSLELGDSALYFCASSLGQGFNQPQHFGDGTRLSIL.

J is TRBJ1-1 and V is TRBV5-1, with 9 positions matching TRBD1. Germline CDR1 SGHRS, CDR2 YFSETQ. J lost 3 bases, V lost 9 bases, and 9 bases had no gene match. The length of the CDR3 is 14 residues. This CDR3 reads CATKWTGEHTEAFF. Here the CDR3 DNA reads TGCGCCACCAAATGGACAGGGGAGCACACTGAAGCTTTCTTT.

The genes are TRBV11-3 and TRBJ2-3; 7 positions agree with TRBD2. The CDR3 has 17 amino acids. V dropped 0 bases and J dropped 2; count of bases not matched to a gene: 8. The germline V gene has CDR1 SGHNT and CDR2 YENEEA. The CDR3, as DNA: TGTGCCAGCAGCTTAGATCGTTGGGGGGGATCCACAGATACGCAGTATTTT. Translation: CASSLDRWGGSTDTQYF.

The chain joins TRBV9 to TRBJ2-3; the D gene could be TRBD1 or TRBD2 (6 bases each). Trimming took off 4 bases at V and 4 bases at J, with 19 bases between the two ends. Germline-derived CDR1 and CDR2 are SGDLS and YYNGEE. CDR3 size: 16 residues. CDR3 in amino acids: CASSPRGRGPADTQYF. DNA for the CDR3: TGTGCCAGCAGCCCCCGGGGGCGGGGCCCCGCAGATACGCAGTATTTT.

In regard to this clone: One end of the junction does not line up with germline, which may come from a read error. The chain employs TRBV11-2 and TRBJ2-5, with 7 bases identical to TRBD1. The CDR3 sequence is 14 residues long. In germline, CDR1 is SGHAT, CDR2 FQNNGV. In DNA, the CDR3 is TGTGCCAGCAGCCTAGACAGGGTGGGGGAGACCCAGTACTTC. Translating gives CASSLDRVGETQYF.

The J gene is TRBJ1-2, the V gene TRBV4-1, with 7 positions matching TRBD1. CDR1 is MGHRA and CDR2 is YSYEKL in the germline V gene. Germline trimming cut 0 bases from V and 5 bases from J; bases unmatched to any gene: 3. The CDR3 is made up of 14 amino acids. In DNA form, the CDR3 reads TGCGCCAGCAGCCAAGATGACAGGGCTTATGGCTACACCTTC. Translated, it gives CASSQDDRAYGYTF.

The chain carries TRBV6-2 or TRBV6-3 and TRBJ2-3; 9 bases are shared with TRBD2. Germline V CDR1 and CDR2: MNHEY, SVGEGT. CDR3 size: 19 residues. Unmatched junction bases numbered 16, after V lost 2 bases and J lost 4 bases. CDR3 nucleotides: TGTGCCAGCAGTTACATCGACACTCGCCCTAGCGGGGCCCCAGATACGCAGTATTTT. It specifies CASSYIDTRPSGAPDTQYF.

The chain combines TRBV11-3 with TRBJ2-1, with D tentatively TRBD1 (5 bases). Trimming shortened V by 5 bases and J by 4 bases, and 15 bases separated the two germline ends. CDR1 is SGHNT and CDR2 is YENEEA in the germline V gene. The CDR3 sequence is 15 residues long. CDR3 loop: CASSPHRSTYNEQFF. DNA for the CDR3: TGTGCCAGCAGCCCCCACAGGTCAACGTACAATGAGCAGTTCTTC.

The chain combines TRBV18 with TRBJ2-6; 12 nucleotides agree with TRBD1. Germline V gives CDR1 KGHSH, CDR2 LQKENI. The junction had 6 bases not matched to a gene; V was cut back by 4 bases and J by 2 bases. This CDR3 contains 18 residues. CDR3 loop: CASSRQGQGATGANVLTF. Here the CDR3 DNA reads TGTGCCAGCTCACGTCAGGGACAGGGGGCTACTGGGGCCAACGTCCTGACTTTC. Using reference TRBV18 and TRBJ2-6 for the parts outside the CDR3, the full variable domain is NAGVMQNPRHLVRRRGQEARLRCSPMKGHSHVYWYRQLPEEGLKFMVYLQKENIIDESGMPKERFSAEFPKEGPSILRIQQVVRGDSAAYFCASSRQGQGATGANVLTFGAGSRLTVL.

The chain employs TRBV7-9 and TRBJ1-2; tentatively, D is TRBD1 (5 bases). CDR1 and CDR2 (germline): SEHNR, FQNEAQ (reference sequence). Trimming cost V 2 bases and J 2 bases, with 18 bases left between them. The CDR3 consists of 17 residues. CDR3: CASSLSLRGPKNYGYTF. CDR3 in DNA: TGTGCCAGCAGCTTATCCCTTAGGGGACCGAAAAACTATGGCTACACCTTC.

J is TRBJ1-6 and V is TRBV3-1 (or the pseudogene TRBV3-2), with a tentative D call TRBD1 (5 bases). Trimming pared 4 bases from V and 7 bases from J, leaving 14 bases between. In germline, CDR1 is LGHDT, CDR2 YNNKEL (reference sequence). The CDR3 runs to 15 residues. This CDR3 reads CASSPRRGSNSPLHF. The CDR3 DNA is TGTGCCAGCAGCCCCCGCCGGGGGAGCAATTCACCCCTCCACTTT.

The J gene is TRBJ2-5, the V gene TRBV2; TRBD1 matches at 8 bases. Germline-derived CDR1 and CDR2 are SNHLY and FYNNEI. Losses at the gene ends were 3 bases for V and 2 bases for J; bases not matched to a gene: 5. The CDR3 consists of 15 residues. CDR3 residues: CASSDRRTGQETQYF. CDR3 sequence (DNA): TGTGCCAGCAGTGACCGCAGGACAGGGCAAGAGACCCAGTACTTC.

The V call is TRBV2, the J call TRBJ2-7; 10 bases match TRBD1. Germline CDR1 SNHLY, CDR2 FYNNEI. The CDR3 contains 12 residues. The trim removed 8 bases at V and 3 bases at J, leaving 1 base unmatched. The CDR3 spells CASGQGGYEQYF. Written as DNA, the CDR3 is TGTGCCAGCGGACAGGGGGGCTACGAGCAGTACTTC.

The V call is TRBV19, the J call TRBJ2-3; a weak D match, TRBD2 (5 bases). V lost 4 bases to trimming and J lost 2 bases, with 7 bases between them. CDR3 length equals 13 residues. Germline assignment: CDR1 LNHDA and CDR2 SQIVND (reference sequence). The DNA for the CDR3 is TGTGCCAGTAGTAAGAGGGTCACAGATACGCAGTATTTT. Translating gives CASSKRVTDTQYF.

The chain couples TRBV7-8 to TRBJ2-7; D uncertain. The V end lost 2 bases, the J end lost 6 bases, and 8 bases lay between the germline ends. Germline lookup yields CDR1 SGHVS and CDR2 FQNEAQ. There are 12 residues in the CDR3. CDR3 sequence (DNA): TGTGCCAGCAGCTTAAGGAGAGGCGAGCAGTACTTC. Its protein product is CASSLRRGEQYF.

The chain couples TRBV7-9 to TRBJ2-7, with 8 bases that match TRBD1. V shed 6 bases, J shed 2 bases, and the junction held 6 bases outside the gene matches. Germline lookup yields CDR1 SEHNR and CDR2 FQNEAQ (reference sequence). CDR3 size: 14 residues. The CDR3 reads CASSWGTGPYEQYF. CDR3 nucleotide sequence: TGTGCCAGCAGTTGGGGGACAGGACCCTACGAGCAGTACTTC.